This T cell receptor beta chain was sequenced during a study of shared clonotypes between healthy human individuals. Cells designated naive CD8 were CD45RO-negative and were positively selected for CCR7, with terminally differentiated effector memory CD45RA+ cells excluded. As regards this clone: Other DNA sequences from this sample encode an identical CDR3 as well.

Some clones are missing from TCRdb's copy, which holds only in-frame ones; the method was immunoSEQ multiplex PCR. The sample includes about 2 million clones, roughly 94% of them seen just once. CDR1 is SGDLS, CDR2 YYNGEE, per germline. The CDR3 loop spans 13 amino acids. Germline trimming cut 4 bases from V and 4 bases from J; bases unmatched to any gene: 3. Sequencing was performed on naive CD8+ T cells sorted from blood. The TCR sequence derives from a man aged 18-30 years in good health. The rearrangement uses TRBV9 and TRBJ1-1, with 8 positions matching TRBD1. The CDR3 nucleotides are TGTGCCAGCAGCCGTACAGGGGGCACTGAAGCTTTCTTT. Translated, it gives CASSRTGGTEAFF.